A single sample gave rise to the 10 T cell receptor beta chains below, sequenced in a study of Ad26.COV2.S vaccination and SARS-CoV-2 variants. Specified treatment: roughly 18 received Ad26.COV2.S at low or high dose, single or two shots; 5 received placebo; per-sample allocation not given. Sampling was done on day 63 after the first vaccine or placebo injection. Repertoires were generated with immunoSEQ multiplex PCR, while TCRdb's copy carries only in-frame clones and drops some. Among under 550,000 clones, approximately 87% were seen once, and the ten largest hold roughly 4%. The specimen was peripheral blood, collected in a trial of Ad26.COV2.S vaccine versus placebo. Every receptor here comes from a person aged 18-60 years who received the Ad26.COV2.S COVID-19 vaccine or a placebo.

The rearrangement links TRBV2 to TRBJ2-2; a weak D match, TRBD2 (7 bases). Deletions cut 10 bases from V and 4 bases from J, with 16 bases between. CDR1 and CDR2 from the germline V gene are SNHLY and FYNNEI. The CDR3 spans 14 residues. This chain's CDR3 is CATWGGAGTGELFF. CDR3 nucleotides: TGTGCCACCTGGGGGGGGGCTGGCACCGGGGAGCTGTTTTTT. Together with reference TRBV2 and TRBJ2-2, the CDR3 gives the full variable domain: EPEVTQTPSHQVTQMGQEVILRCVPISNHLYFYWYRQILGQKVEFLVSFYNNEISEKSEIFDDQFSVERPDGSNFTLKIRSTKLEDSAMYFCATWGGAGTGELFFGEGSRLTVL.

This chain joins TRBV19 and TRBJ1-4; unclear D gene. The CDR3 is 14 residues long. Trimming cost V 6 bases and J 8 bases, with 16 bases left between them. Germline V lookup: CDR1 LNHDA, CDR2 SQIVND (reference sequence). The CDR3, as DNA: TGTGCCAGTAGATGGGCAGGTCAAGTGGAAAAACTGTTTTTT. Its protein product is CASRWAGQVEKLFF.

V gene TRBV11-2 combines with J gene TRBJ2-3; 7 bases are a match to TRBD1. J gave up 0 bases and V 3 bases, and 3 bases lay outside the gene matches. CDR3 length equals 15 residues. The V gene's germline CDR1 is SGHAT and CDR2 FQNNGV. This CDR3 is CASSFSGQSTDTQYF. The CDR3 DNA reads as TGTGCCAGCAGCTTTTCGGGACAGAGCACAGATACGCAGTATTTT.

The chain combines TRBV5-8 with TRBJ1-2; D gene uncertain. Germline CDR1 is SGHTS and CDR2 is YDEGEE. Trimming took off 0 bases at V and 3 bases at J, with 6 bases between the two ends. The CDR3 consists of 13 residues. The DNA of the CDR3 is TGTGCCAGCAGCTTGGCCCCAGACTATGGCTACACCTTC. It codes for CASSLAPDYGYTF.

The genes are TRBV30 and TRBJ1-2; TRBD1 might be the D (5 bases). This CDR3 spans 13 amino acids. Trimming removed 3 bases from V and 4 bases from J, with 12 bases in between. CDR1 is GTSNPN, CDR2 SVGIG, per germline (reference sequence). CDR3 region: CAWSPGLRYGYTF. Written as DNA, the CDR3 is TGTGCCTGGAGCCCGGGACTGCGCTATGGCTACACCTTC.

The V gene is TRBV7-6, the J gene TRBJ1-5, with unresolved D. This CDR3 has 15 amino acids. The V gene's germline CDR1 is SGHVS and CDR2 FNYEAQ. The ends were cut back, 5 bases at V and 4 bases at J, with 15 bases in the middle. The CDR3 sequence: CASSPEGPGNQPQHF. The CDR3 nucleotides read TGTGCCAGCAGCCCAGAAGGGCCTGGGAATCAGCCCCAGCATTTT.

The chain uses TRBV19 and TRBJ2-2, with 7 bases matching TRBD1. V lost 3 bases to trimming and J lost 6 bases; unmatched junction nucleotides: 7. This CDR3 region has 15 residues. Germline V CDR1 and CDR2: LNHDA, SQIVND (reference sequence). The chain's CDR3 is CASSIGTVFSGELFF. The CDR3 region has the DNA TGTGCCAGTAGTATCGGGACAGTGTTCTCCGGGGAGCTGTTTTTT.

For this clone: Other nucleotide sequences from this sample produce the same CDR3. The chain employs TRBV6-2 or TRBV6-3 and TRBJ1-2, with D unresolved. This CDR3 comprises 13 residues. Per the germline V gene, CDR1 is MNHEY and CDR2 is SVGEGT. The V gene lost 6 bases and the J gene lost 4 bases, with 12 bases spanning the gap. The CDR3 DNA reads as TGTGCCAGCAGCCTGGGGAGGTCCTATGGCTACACCTTC. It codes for CASSLGRSYGYTF.

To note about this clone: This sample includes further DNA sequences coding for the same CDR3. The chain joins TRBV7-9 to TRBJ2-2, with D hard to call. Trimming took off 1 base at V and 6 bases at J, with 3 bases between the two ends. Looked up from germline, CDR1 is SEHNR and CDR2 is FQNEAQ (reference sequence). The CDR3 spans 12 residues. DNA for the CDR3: TGTGCCAGCAGCTTAGGGGCCGGGGAGCTGTTTTTT. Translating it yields CASSLGAGELFF.

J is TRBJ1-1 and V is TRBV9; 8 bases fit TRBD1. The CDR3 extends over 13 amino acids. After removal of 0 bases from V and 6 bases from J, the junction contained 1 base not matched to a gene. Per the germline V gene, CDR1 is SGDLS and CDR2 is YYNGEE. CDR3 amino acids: CASSVETGAEAFF. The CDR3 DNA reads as TGTGCCAGCAGCGTAGAGACAGGGGCTGAAGCTTTCTTT.